This T cell receptor (beta chain) was retrieved from a study of blood T cell repertoires in COVID-19. Study information: The United States, Italy and Spain supplied acute and convalescent COVID-19 samples. T cells, B-cell-depleted T cells, or PBMCs supplied cDNA or gDNA.

Germline-derived CDR1 and CDR2 are LNHDA and SQIVND (reference sequence). V was shortened by 3 bases and J by 1 base, with 3 bases between the two germline ends. The CDR3 spans 12 residues. In the original processing: Nucleated cell number was recorded as an estimate derived from reference gene primer amplification. Sequencing was performed with immunoSEQ multiplex PCR; in TCRdb, only in-frame clones are kept and a portion is missing. The V and J calls and clone size were taken over from that table, and D and trimming were inferred from the DNA. The sample contains 75,000 to 80,000 clones, more than 80% of which appear only once.

The rearrangement joins TRBV19 to TRBJ1-1; D is unresolved. Sequencing input: peripheral blood. The TCR comes from a woman aged 55-69 years with acute or convalescent COVID-19. CDR3 in amino acids: CASSIRNTEAFF. DNA for the CDR3: TGTGCCAGTAGTATCCGGAACACTGAAGCTTTCTTT.